Below, 15 T cell receptor beta chains from the same sample are listed, as sequenced in a study of blood T cell repertoires in COVID-19. This table comes from immunoSEQ multiplex PCR, and its TCRdb copy is limited to in-frame clones, with some not included. Counted here are about 20,000 clones, around 89% occurring once; the ten biggest clones make up around 7.7%. Sequences were obtained from peripheral blood. These receptors all stem from a woman aged 60 to 75 with active COVID-19.

This sequence joins TRBV11-2 and TRBJ2-5, with a possible D match to TRBD2 (6 bases). The V end was cut by 5 bases, the J end by 2 bases, with 9 bases between. The CDR3 has 13 amino acids. Germline-derived CDR1 and CDR2 are SGHAT and FQNNGV. For the CDR3, the DNA is TGTGCCAGCAGCACCGGGAGACAAGAGACCCAGTACTTC. Translation: CASSTGRQETQYF.

The chain is built from TRBV2 and TRBJ2-1; 11 nucleotides line up with TRBD1. Germline loops: CDR1 SNHLY, CDR2 FYNNEI. There are 16 residues in the CDR3. V dropped 6 bases and J dropped 10; count of bases not matched to a gene: 14. CDR3 region: CASRLWGDRGSGEQFF. CDR3 sequence (DNA): TGTGCCAGCAGACTCTGGGGGGACAGGGGGTCAGGCGAGCAGTTCTTC.

The chain recombines TRBV2 with TRBJ1-1; D is possibly TRBD1 (5 bases). V was cut by 6 bases and J by 9 bases, with 17 bases left in between. The germline CDR1 and CDR2 sequences are SNHLY and FYNNEI. This CDR3 spans 13 amino acids. CDR3 in amino acids: CASRALGEGKAFF. CDR3 bases: TGTGCCAGCAGGGCGTTGGGGGAGGGGAAAGCTTTCTTT.

A remark on this clone: The junction departs from germline at one end; a sequencing error may be responsible. The chain employs TRBV2 and TRBJ1-1; TRBD1 is a possible D gene (5 bases). Germline V gene lookup returns CDR1 SNHLY and CDR2 FYNNEI. The CDR3 length is 13 residues. The CDR3 is CASSYTSPAGVIF. In DNA, the CDR3 is TGTGCCAGCAGTTATACATCGCCGGCGGGGGTAATCTTT.

The chain combines TRBV5-4 with TRBJ2-4; D ambiguous. V was clipped by 0 bases and J by 6 bases, with 7 bases between them. CDR1 SGHNT and CDR2 YYREEE come from the germline V gene (reference sequence). The length of the CDR3 is 13 residues. DNA of the CDR3: TGTGCCAGCAGCTTGGGGGCAGGAAACATTCAGTACTTC. Translating gives CASSLGAGNIQYF.

V is TRBV7-2 and J is TRBJ1-4; no clear D. Germline-derived CDR1 and CDR2 are SGHTA and FQGNSA. The CDR3 is 13 residues long. V was pared by 1 base and J by 4 bases, with 4 bases between. CDR3: CASSLGSNEKLFF. CDR3 sequence (DNA): TGTGCCAGCAGCTTAGGCAGTAATGAAAAACTGTTTTTT.

This rearrangement joins TRBV5-4 to TRBJ2-3, with TRBD1 as a possible D gene (5 bases). In germline, CDR1 is SGHNT, CDR2 YYREEE (reference sequence). The CDR3 has 16 residues. V shed 0 bases and J shed 5 bases, with 16 bases lying between them. As DNA, the CDR3 is TGTGCCAGCAGCTTGGCTGGGGCCGTGGGGTTAGATACGCAGTATTTT. Residues: CASSLAGAVGLDTQYF.

The chain uses TRBV6-5 and TRBJ2-6; tentative D call: TRBD2 (5 bases). CDR3 size: 15 residues. The ends were cut back, 5 bases at V and 1 base at J, with 9 bases in the middle. CDR1 is MNHEY, CDR2 SVGAGI, per germline. Here the CDR3 DNA reads TGTGCCAGCAGTAGTTCGGGGTCTGGGGCCAACGTCCTGACTTTC. Residues: CASSSSGSGANVLTF.

This CDR3 reads CASSSPGTGGRENTQYF. The CDR3 DNA follows: TGTGCCAGCAGCTCGCCGGGGACGGGAGGCCGGGAAAATACGCAGTATTTT. V usage is TRBV7-6 and J usage is TRBJ2-3, with 7 bases that match TRBD2. The germline CDR1 and CDR2 sequences are SGHVS and FNYEAQ. CDR3 size: 17 residues. J was trimmed by 7 bases and V by 4 bases; bases with no gene match: 17. The full variable domain, completed using reference TRBV7-6 and TRBJ2-3, is GAGVSQSPRYKVTKRGQDVALRCDPISGHVSLYWYRQALGQGPEFLTYFNYEAQQDKSGLPNDRFSAERPEGSISTLTIQRTEQRDSAMYRCASSSPGTGGRENTQYFGPGTRLTVL.

V and J are TRBV3-1 (or the pseudogene TRBV3-2) and TRBJ2-3, with 9 bases that match TRBD2. CDR3 size: 16 residues. Germline-derived CDR1 and CDR2 are LGHDT and YNNKEL (reference sequence). V shed 4 bases and J 5 bases; nucleotides not matched to a gene: 10. The CDR3 DNA sequence: TGTGCCAGCAGCCCCACGGCGGGGGGGCTCTTAGATACGCAGTATTTT. Protein sequence: CASSPTAGGLLDTQYF.

This clone was observed a few times. This chain uses TRBV6-5 with TRBJ2-6, with D uncertain. Trimming removed 4 bases from V and 2 bases from J, with 12 bases in between. CDR3 length: 16 amino acids. Germline assignment: CDR1 MNHEY and CDR2 SVGAGI. As DNA, the CDR3 is TGTGCCAGCAGTTCAACCAACAGTGCTGGGGCCAACGTCCTGACTTTC. It specifies CASSSTNSAGANVLTF.

The chain couples TRBV7-3 to TRBJ1-2; no reliable D call. CDR3 size: 15 residues. V lost 5 bases to trimming and J lost 5 bases, with 18 bases between them. CDR1 is SGHTA and CDR2 is FQGTGA in the germline V gene. This CDR3 is CASSQEVTEGYGYTF. The CDR3 DNA reads TGTGCCAGCAGCCAGGAGGTCACGGAGGGATATGGCTACACCTTC.

As concerns this clone: An end of the junction differs from the germline gene, which may be a read error. The CDR3 bases are TGTGCCAGCAAAGAGGGACAGACTTCGTTC. Encoded protein: CASKEGQTSF. This chain connects TRBV6-5 to TRBJ1-2; 7 bases are shared with TRBD1. Germline V gene sequence: CDR1 MNHEY, CDR2 SVGAGI. The CDR3 loop spans 10 amino acids.

This clone was seen a single time. J is TRBJ1-5 and V is TRBV2, with 7 bases aligning to TRBD1. Germline values: CDR1 SNHLY, CDR2 FYNNEI. CDR3 size: 16 residues. J lost 0 bases, V lost 5 bases, and 7 bases had no gene match. The CDR3 reads CASSRDRTYSNQPQHF. The CDR3 DNA is TGTGCCAGCAGTAGGGACAGAACTTATAGCAATCAGCCCCAGCATTTT.

The genes are TRBV5-1 and TRBJ1-4; D perhaps matches TRBD1 (5 bases). The CDR3 is 15 amino acids. The V gene's germline CDR1 is SGHRS and CDR2 YFSETQ. V lost 2 bases and J lost 3, with 11 bases in between. The CDR3 DNA sequence: TGCGCCAGCAGCTTTAGAGGGGACTCTAATGAAAAACTGTTTTTT. It encodes CASSFRGDSNEKLFF.